This T cell receptor beta chain was captured in a study of CD8+CD57+ T cells in acquired aplastic anemia. General study results and limits: Between patients and controls, about 31 CD8+ CDR3 sequences were found in common.

CD8+CD57+ cell expansion had been shown by flow cytometry in patients chosen for sequencing. The CDR3 consists of 13 residues. In germline, CDR1 is ENHRY, CDR2 SYGVKD. The germline V and J ends were trimmed by 5 bases and 2 bases, with 10 bases remaining between them. Concerning this clonotype: Antigen specificity is unknown.

TCR beta VDJ combinations and CDR3 sequences were profiled from genomic DNA. TCRdb called the reads again in MiXCR, with one record for every CDR3 protein. Among about 150,000 distinct CDR3 sequences, approximately 52% were seen once, and the ten largest hold roughly 12%. This clonotype was obtained from a human donor with aplastic anemia. The chain links TRBV10-3 to TRBJ2-7; D is uncertain. Sequencing was performed on sorted CD4+, CD8+, or CD8+CD57+ T cells (not recorded which) from PBMCs. The CDR3 loop reads CAISSDGPYEQYF. For the CDR3, the DNA is TGTGCCATCAGTTCGGACGGCCCCTACGAGCAGTACTTC.